The subject of this entry is one TCR beta chain. Its antigen is not known. CDR1 and CDR2 (germline): DFQATT, SNEGSKA (reference sequence). V lost 3 bases to trimming and J lost 3 bases, with 14 bases between them. The CDR3 runs to 14 residues. The data were taken from a study of vaccination and CD4 T cells after COVID-19. Turning to the study itself: Cultures that served as controls received a CEFX pool, an HIV-1 Nef pool, or no peptide.

Researchers used the Oncomine TCR Beta short-read assay to sequence DNA from cultured CD4+ T cells. A single record per CDR3 protein comes from TCRdb applying MiXCR to the PCR reads. This table has about 3,100 distinct CDR3 sequences, 77% appearing once. Documented treatment: roughly 10-day PBMC culture with coronavirus spike peptide pools or control peptides (ViraFEST assay). Recorded positive PCR dates fall between March and December 2020, preceding US Alpha, Beta and Delta variants. The rearrangement uses TRBV20-1 and TRBJ1-2, with D possibly TRBD1 on 6 matching bases. The TCR was taken from a human donor who had recovered from COVID-19. What was sequenced was CD4+ T cells from blood, cultured in vitro. As DNA, the CDR3 is TGCAGTGCTAGCTTGCCAGGGGCTCACTATGGCTACACCTTC. Its protein product is CSASLPGAHYGYTF.